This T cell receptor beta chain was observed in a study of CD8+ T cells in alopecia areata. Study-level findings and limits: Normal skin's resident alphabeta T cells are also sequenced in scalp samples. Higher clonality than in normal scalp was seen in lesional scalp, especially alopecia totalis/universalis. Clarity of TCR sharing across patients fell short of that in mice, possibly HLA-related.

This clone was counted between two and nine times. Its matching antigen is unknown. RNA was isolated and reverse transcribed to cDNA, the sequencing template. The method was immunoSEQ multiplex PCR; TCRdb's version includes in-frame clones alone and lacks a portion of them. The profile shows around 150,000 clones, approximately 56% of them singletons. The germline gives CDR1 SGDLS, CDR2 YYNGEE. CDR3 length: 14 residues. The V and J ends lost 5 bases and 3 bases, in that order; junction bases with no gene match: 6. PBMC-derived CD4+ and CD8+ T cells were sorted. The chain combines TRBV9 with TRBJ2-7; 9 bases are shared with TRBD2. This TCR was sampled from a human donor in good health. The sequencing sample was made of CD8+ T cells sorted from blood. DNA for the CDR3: TGTGCCAGCAGTGGTAGCGGGAGAGGCTACGAGCAGTACTTC. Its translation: CASSGSGRGYEQYF.